These 2 T cell receptor beta chains came from one sample sequenced in a study of shared clonotypes between healthy human individuals. The method was immunoSEQ multiplex PCR; TCRdb's version includes in-frame clones alone and lacks a portion of them. The table shows around 2.1 million clones, with 90% to 96% occurring only once. What was sequenced was naive CD4+ T cells sorted from blood. Stated subset: CD45RA+ positively selected. The receptors derive from a man between 18 and 29 years old in good health.

The genes are TRBV27 and TRBJ2-5; 9 nucleotides align to TRBD1. Trimming at V came to 6 bases and at J to 4 bases, leaving 9 bases not matched to a gene. Germline CDR1 MNHEY, CDR2 SMNVEV (reference sequence). CDR3 length: 15 amino acids. In DNA, the CDR3 is TGTGCCAGCAGGCTAACAGGGGGCTTAGGAGAGACCCAGTACTTC. Its protein is CASRLTGGLGETQYF.

V is TRBV30 and J is TRBJ2-7, with TRBD1 matching 10 bases. V was pared by 5 bases and J by 0 bases, with 22 bases of the junction left unmatched. The CDR3 length is 20 residues. CDR1 and CDR2 (germline): GTSNPN, SVGIG (reference sequence). Here the CDR3 DNA reads TGTGCCTGGTCTAACCAACGGACAGGGGGAACCCCTATGAGCTCCTACGAGCAGTACTTC. The encoded protein is CAWSNQRTGGTPMSSYEQYF. The whole variable domain, filled in from reference TRBV30 and TRBJ2-7, reads SQTIHQWPATLVQPVGSPLSLECTVEGTSNPNLYWYRQAAGRGLQLLFYSVGIGQISSEVPQNLSASRPQDRQFILSSKKLLLSDSGFYLCAWSNQRTGGTPMSSYEQYFGPGTRLTVT.